This record looks at one T cell receptor beta chain sequence and its context. What it binds is unknown. The data were taken from a study of T cell responses to AZD1222 COVID-19 vaccine. Study conclusions and caveats: It was only after the peak T cell response that any repertoires were sampled.

Here immunoSEQ multiplex PCR was the method, and the copy in TCRdb shows in-frame clones only, minus some. Seen here are 130,000 to 150,000 clones, around nine tenths observed once, and the top ten hold 4% to 6%. The sequence came from an adult in good health. The specimen was peripheral blood, collected on day 0 of AZD1222 vaccination.

As DNA, the CDR3 is TGTGCCAGCAGCCCTAGAGGGGATTTCGGCAATCAGCCCCAGCATTTT. This codes for CASSPRGDFGNQPQHF. V is TRBV9 and J is TRBJ1-5; D perhaps matches TRBD1 (5 bases). The V and J ends lost 4 bases and 2 bases respectively, with 16 bases between them. Germline lookup yields CDR1 SGDLS and CDR2 YYNGEE. The CDR3 totals 16 residues.